The 12 T cell receptor beta chains below come from one sample, sequenced in a study of cytomegalovirus exposure and HLA in healthy donors listed by TCRdb under 2017. Library preparation used the immunoSEQ multiplex PCR assay. For the multiplex PCR, a mixture combining 60 forward primers for TCR Vbeta segments and 13 reverse primers for TCR Jbeta segments was used. As stored in TCRdb, this immuneACCESS dataset retains in-frame rearrangements with V and J assigned. A fraction of the clones does not appear; measured against another copy, unresolved V genes explain less than half of the discrepancy, and the remainder lacks a known reason. Here the sample has 150,000 to 200,000 clones; roughly 80% occur a single time. Around 14% of the sample is held by the ten biggest clonotypes. Sample: PBMCs. These receptors were obtained from a woman in her forties in good health and CMV-seronegative.

The chain couples TRBV11-2 to TRBJ2-3, with 9 bases fitting TRBD1. Germline loops: CDR1 SGHAT, CDR2 FQNNGV. The CDR3 covers 15 residues. V shed 5 bases, J shed 0 bases, and the junction held 3 bases outside the gene matches. The CDR3 sequence: CASSKDRGSTDTQYF. DNA of the CDR3: TGTGCCAGCAGCAAGGACAGGGGCAGCACAGATACGCAGTATTTT.

CDR3 nucleotide sequence: TGTGCCAGCGCATCCAGCGGGTCCGTCGATGAGCAGTTCTTC. As protein: CASASSGSVDEQFF. V is TRBV9 and J is TRBJ2-1; D may be TRBD2 (6 bases). The length of the CDR3 is 14 residues. CDR1 is SGDLS, CDR2 YYNGEE, per germline. Trimming removed 7 bases at V and 8 bases at J, with 19 bases between.

The V and J genes are TRBV4-1 and TRBJ2-3; D call uncertain. Germline-derived CDR1 and CDR2 are MGHRA and YSYEKL. The CDR3 is made up of 14 amino acids. Deletions cut 3 bases from V and 1 base from J, with 8 bases between. CDR3: CASSQRWGTDTQYF. CDR3 DNA: TGCGCCAGCAGCCAGCGGTGGGGCACAGATACGCAGTATTTT.

The chain recombines TRBV28 with TRBJ1-2; no reliable D call. This CDR3 has 11 amino acids. Per germline, CDR1 MDHEN and CDR2 SYDVKM. Trimming stripped 7 bases from V and 0 bases from J, with 3 bases between. The CDR3 region has the DNA TGTGCCAGCATAACTAACTATGGCTACACCTTC. This codes for CASITNYGYTF.

This clone was observed a few times. The chain links TRBV6-5 to TRBJ1-2; D uncertain. The V gene lost 5 bases and the J gene lost 3 bases, with 7 bases spanning the gap. Germline CDR1 is MNHEY and CDR2 is SVGAGI. This CDR3 has 12 residues. CDR3 residues: CASSERDYGYTF. The CDR3 region has the DNA TGTGCCAGCAGTGAACGGGACTATGGCTACACCTTC.

The V and J genes are TRBV4-1 and TRBJ2-1; 9 bases match TRBD1. The V and J ends lost 0 bases and 7 bases, in that order; junction bases with no gene match: 4. CDR3 length equals 15 residues. The germline V gene has CDR1 MGHRA and CDR2 YSYEKL. The CDR3 loop is CASSQEGQGRNEQFF. CDR3 DNA: TGCGCCAGCAGCCAAGAAGGACAGGGGAGGAATGAGCAGTTCTTC.

CDR3 in amino acids: CASSFTGKDEQFF. The CDR3 region has the DNA TGCGCCAGCAGCTTTACAGGGAAAGATGAGCAGTTCTTC. This chain links TRBV5-1 with TRBJ2-1, with TRBD1 as a possible D gene (6 bases). V lost 2 bases and J lost 8, with 11 bases in between. This CDR3 comprises 13 residues. Germline CDR1 is SGHRS and CDR2 is YFSETQ.

This clone was detected once. This sequence joins TRBV25-1 and TRBJ2-5; 7 bases agree with TRBD1. The V segment lost 6 bases and the J segment 7 bases; nucleotides outside the gene matches: 8. Germline loops: CDR1 MGHDK, CDR2 SYGVNS. The CDR3 covers 13 residues. The CDR3 region has the DNA TGTGCCAGCAGCACAGGGGCCCGAGTGACCCAGTACTTC. Protein sequence: CASSTGARVTQYF.

The chain uses TRBV29-1 and TRBJ2-2; no definite D call. V was shortened by 3 bases and J by 4 bases, with 6 bases between the two germline ends. The CDR3 has 12 residues. The V gene's germline CDR1 is SQVTM and CDR2 ANQGSEA. CDR3 loop: CSVDSGTGELFF. The CDR3 region has the DNA TGCAGCGTTGATAGTGGCACCGGGGAGCTGTTTTTT.

This sequence joins TRBV4-3 and TRBJ2-2, with D possibly TRBD1 on 6 matching bases. Per germline, CDR1 LGHNA and CDR2 YSLEER. The V end was cut by 4 bases, the J end by 5 bases, with 14 bases between. The CDR3 contains 15 residues. DNA for the CDR3: TGCGCCAGCAGCCCAACGACAGGCCCTACCGGGGAGCTGTTTTTT. Translation: CASSPTTGPTGELFF.

J is TRBJ2-2 and V is TRBV7-2; D unresolved. The V gene's germline CDR1 is SGHTA and CDR2 FQGNSA. V lost 2 bases to trimming and J lost 0 bases, with 7 bases between them. This CDR3 contains 15 residues. This CDR3 reads CASSLRVANTGELFF. The CDR3 DNA follows: TGTGCCAGCAGCTTACGGGTGGCGAACACCGGGGAGCTGTTTTTT.

The table lists this clone with a count of one. The rearrangement joins TRBV14 to TRBJ2-3; TRBD2 agrees at 8 bases. CDR3 length equals 13 residues. With 4 bases clipped from V and 5 bases from J, the junction kept 2 bases outside the gene matches. CDR1 SGHDN and CDR2 FVKESK come from the germline V gene. The CDR3: CASSLGTRDTQYF. The CDR3 coding sequence is TGTGCCAGCAGCCTAGGGACTAGAGATACGCAGTATTTT.